This TCR beta chain was observed in a study of Ad26.COV2.S vaccination and SARS-CoV-2 variants. Broader study findings: It is possible that the TCR breadth and depth analyses underestimated the total T cell responses.

Treatment in this sample: around 19 received Ad26.COV2.S at low or high dose, single or two shots; roughly 5 received placebo; per-sample allocation not given. Samples came from day 63 after the first vaccine or placebo injection. Boston hosted the donor, who was an adult aged 18-55 years. This clone was seen once. As yet, its antigen is unknown. The germline V gene has CDR1 MGHRA and CDR2 YSYEKL. The CDR3 sequence is 15 residues long. V lost 1 base and J 1 base, leaving 10 bases between the germline ends. TCRdb's copy holds only in-frame clones and misses some; the assay was immunoSEQ multiplex PCR. Here the sample spans fewer than 400,000 clones, about 82% being singletons.

Sequenced here: peripheral blood, sampled in a trial of Ad26.COV2.S vaccine versus placebo. This clonotype was obtained from a person aged 18 to 59 who received the Ad26.COV2.S COVID-19 vaccine or a placebo. The rearrangement links TRBV4-1 to TRBJ1-1, with D possibly being TRBD1 (5 bases). CDR3 coding DNA: TGCGCCAGCAGCCAAGGGGGACTATCGAACACTGAAGCTTTCTTT. Amino acids: CASSQGGLSNTEAFF.